A selection of T cell receptor beta chains follows, all from one sample in a study of T-cell memory formation after mild COVID-19. TCRdb analysed the 5' RACE reads with MiXCR anew, one entry per CDR3 protein. The repertoire consists of around 300,000 distinct CDR3 sequences, with approximately 14% occurring once and the leading ten covering around a fifth. Sequencing used PBMCs or a T cell subset sorted from them (not recorded which). The receptors stem from a man younger than 30 who had mild COVID-19 (a few samples of this study predate the infection). Cell type and time point are not known. Each CDR3 is given with its conserved first and last residue. Each record gives: J gene, V gene, clone size, D gene, CDR3 DNA, CDR3 protein. D genes are given only for firm matches. The listing skips clone size in some rows; elsewhere it reads once, few, many or a size class.

J: TRBJ2-7
V: TRBV10-2
size: .
D: .
DNA: TGCGCCAGCAGCCGTGGACTATCTTCCTACGAGCAGTACTTC
CDR3: CASSRGLSSYEQYF

J: TRBJ1-6
V: TRBV19
size: .
D: .
DNA: TGTGCCAGTAGTAGGGAACGACAGCGAAATTCACCCCTCCACTTT
CDR3: CASSRERQRNSPLHF

J: TRBJ1-1
V: TRBV21-1
size: .
D: .
DNA: TGTGCCAGCACGGGACACACTGAAGCTTTCTTT
CDR3: CASTGHTEAFF

J: TRBJ2-2
V: TRBV7-2
size: few
D: TRBD2
DNA: TGTGCCAGCAGTCCACCGGGACTAGCGGGGGGTCAATCCGGGGAGCTGTTTTTT
CDR3: CASSPPGLAGGQSGELFF

J: TRBJ2-2
V: TRBV7-2
size: many
D: TRBD1
DNA: TGTGCCAGCAGACCCGGACAGGGTGGGACCGGGGAGCTGTTTTTT
CDR3: CASRPGQGGTGELFF

J: TRBJ1-4
V: TRBV13
size: few
D: .
DNA: TGTGCCAGTAGACTAAGGGGGAATGAAAAACTGTTTTTT
CDR3: CASRLRGNEKLFF

J: TRBJ2-3
V: TRBV18
size: few
D: .
DNA: TGTGCCAGCTCCCCGATTGGGGGCGCAGATACGCAGTATTTT
CDR3: CASSPIGGADTQYF

J: TRBJ2-7
V: TRBV7-9
size: .
D: .
DNA: TGTGCCAGCAGCTTATGGACTGGCTACGAGCAGTACTTC
CDR3: CASSLWTGYEQYF

J: TRBJ1-5
V: TRBV7-2
size: few
D: .
DNA: TGTGCCAGCAGCTTAGACCCCGGGGGGGCGCGGCAGCCCCAGCATTTT
CDR3: CASSLDPGGARQPQHF

J: TRBJ2-1
V: TRBV5-1
size: few
D: .
DNA: TGCGCCAGCAGCCCGGGACCGTTTATGAACAATGAGCAGTTCTTC
CDR3: CASSPGPFMNNEQFF

J: TRBJ1-2
V: TRBV7-2
size: .
D: TRBD1
DNA: TGTGCCAGCAGGTTTACAGGGGGGGATGGCTACACCTTC
CDR3: CASRFTGGDGYTF

J: TRBJ2-1
V: TRBV5-4
size: few
D: TRBD2
DNA: TGTGCCAGCAGCTTGGCCTTCGCGGGGGGCCCCAATGAGCAGTTCTTC
CDR3: CASSLAFAGGPNEQFF

J: TRBJ1-5
V: TRBV5-1
size: few
D: .
DNA: TGCGCCAGCAGCTTGGGGGGGACATTTCCTTATCAGCCCCAGCATTTT
CDR3: CASSLGGTFPYQPQHF

J: TRBJ2-5
V: TRBV7-8
size: few
D: .
DNA: TGTGCCAGCAGCTCATACATGGAAGAGACCCAGTACTTC
CDR3: CASSSYMEETQYF

J: TRBJ1-5
V: TRBV2
size: many
D: .
DNA: TGTGCCAGCAGGCCGGATGGCAATCAGCCCCAGCATTTT
CDR3: CASRPDGNQPQHF

J: TRBJ2-3
V: TRBV27
size: few
D: .
DNA: TGTGCCATACCCGATACCAGCAAGGCGCACACAGATACGCAGTATTTT
CDR3: CAIPDTSKAHTDTQYF

J: TRBJ2-1
V: TRBV5-1
size: few
D: .
DNA: TGCGCCAGCAGCTCGGACACAGCGAGCTCCTACAATGAGCAGTTCTTC
CDR3: CASSSDTASSYNEQFF

J: TRBJ1-5
V: TRBV7-2
size: few
D: .
DNA: TGTGCCAGCAGCTTAGTTGGGGGGATGGGTCAGCCCCAGCATTTT
CDR3: CASSLVGGMGQPQHF

J: TRBJ2-3
V: TRBV9
size: few
D: .
DNA: TGTGCCAGCAGCGGGTCAGGGGACACGCAGTATTTT
CDR3: CASSGSGDTQYF

J: TRBJ1-2
V: TRBV5-1
size: many
D: .
DNA: TGCGCCAGCAGCGAGCCCTCGCGGCCCAGTGGCTACACCTTC
CDR3: CASSEPSRPSGYTF

J: TRBJ2-2
V: TRBV7-2
size: few
D: TRBD1
DNA: TGTGCCAGCAGCCAGACAGGGGCGGGCACCGGGGAGCTGTTTTTT
CDR3: CASSQTGAGTGELFF

J: TRBJ1-1
V: TRBV19
size: .
D: .
DNA: TGTGCCAGTAGGGTACCCGGGGGAACTGAAGCTTTCTTT
CDR3: CASRVPGGTEAFF

J: TRBJ2-1
V: TRBV6-5
size: .
D: .
DNA: TGTGCCAGCAGCCCAGACACCCTCCCCAATGAGCAGTTCTTC
CDR3: CASSPDTLPNEQFF